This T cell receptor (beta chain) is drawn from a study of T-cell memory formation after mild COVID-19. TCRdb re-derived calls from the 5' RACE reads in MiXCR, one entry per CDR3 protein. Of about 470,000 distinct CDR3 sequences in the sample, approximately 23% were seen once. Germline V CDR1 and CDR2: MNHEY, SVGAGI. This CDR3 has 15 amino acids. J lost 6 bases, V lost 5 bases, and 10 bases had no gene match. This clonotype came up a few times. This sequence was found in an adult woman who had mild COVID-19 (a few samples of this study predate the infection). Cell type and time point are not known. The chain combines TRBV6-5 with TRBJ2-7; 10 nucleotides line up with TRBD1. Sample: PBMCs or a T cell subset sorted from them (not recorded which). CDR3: CASSTLTGGVPEQYF. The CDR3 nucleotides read TGTGCCAGCAGTACCTTGACAGGGGGCGTTCCCGAGCAGTACTTC.